This T cell receptor (beta chain) comes out of a study of T cell responses to AZD1222 COVID-19 vaccine. This CDR3 contains 11 residues. Germline V gene lookup returns CDR1 DFQATT and CDR2 SNEGSKA (reference sequence). V dropped 3 bases and J dropped 8 bases, with 10 bases sitting between them. The method was immunoSEQ multiplex PCR; TCRdb's version includes in-frame clones alone and lacks a portion of them. The sample lists about 130,000 clones, over 80% occurring once. Material: peripheral blood, obtained on day 0 of AZD1222 vaccination. The receptor comes from an adult in good health. The chain combines TRBV20-1 with TRBJ1-2; D is unclear. The CDR3 protein is CSASRTAGYTF. The CDR3 DNA reads as TGCAGTGCTAGTAGGACTGCGGGCTACACCTTC.